These 30 T cell receptor beta chains were all obtained from the same sample, sequenced in a study of CD8 T cells in Susac syndrome. Reverse transcription of about 0.45 to 1 ug RNA used random hexamers. TCRdb fed the immunoSEQ multiplex PCR reads into MiXCR, producing one record per CDR3 protein. The sample consists of roughly 140,000 distinct CDR3 sequences, roughly 95% of them appearing once. Sequencing was performed on CD8+ T cells from PBMCs. The receptors originated from a human donor with multiple sclerosis.

The chain recombines TRBV29-1 with TRBJ1-1; tentatively, D is TRBD1 (6 bases). V dropped 0 bases and J dropped 4 bases, with 9 bases sitting between them. CDR3 length equals 13 residues. CDR1 is SQVTM and CDR2 is ANQGSEA in the germline V gene. The CDR3 nucleotides read TGCAGCGTTGAAGACAGGGGAGGCACTGAAGCTTTCTTT. As protein: CSVEDRGGTEAFF.

CDR3 amino acids: CASSQSGGYEPYEQYF. The DNA of the CDR3 is TGCGCCAGCAGTCAATCGGGGGGGTATGAACCCTACGAGCAGTACTTC. The V call is TRBV23-1, the J call TRBJ2-7; the match to TRBD2 covers 7 bases. TRBV23-1 is an open reading frame, and its role is uncertain. The CDR3 consists of 16 residues. The V and J ends lost 0 bases and 2 bases, in that order; junction bases with no gene match: 7.

The J gene is TRBJ2-2, the V gene TRBV9; 9 nucleotides match TRBD1. This CDR3 contains 15 residues. Germline loops: CDR1 SGDLS, CDR2 YYNGEE. The junction had 6 bases not matched to a gene; V was cut back by 4 bases and J by 5 bases. This chain's CDR3 is CASSPKGQGTGELFF. The CDR3, as DNA: TGTGCCAGCAGCCCCAAAGGACAGGGGACCGGGGAGCTGTTTTTT.

V gene TRBV7-6 combines with J gene TRBJ2-1; tentative D call: TRBD1 (5 bases). The CDR3 covers 18 residues. The germline V gene has CDR1 SGHVS and CDR2 FNYEAQ. V was cut by 0 bases and J by 2 bases, with 17 bases left in between. The CDR3 reads CASSLAGPGSGTYNEQFF. Here the CDR3 DNA reads TGTGCCAGCAGCTTAGCGGGGCCCGGGTCTGGCACCTACAATGAGCAGTTCTTC.

The CDR3 protein is CSAGPYDTIYF. In DNA form, the CDR3 reads TGCAGTGCTGGTCCTTATGACACCATATATTTT. This chain connects TRBV20-1 to TRBJ1-3; D uncertain. The CDR3 is made up of 11 amino acids. Trimming took 5 bases from V and 8 from J, leaving 10 bases between them. Per the germline V gene, CDR1 is DFQATT and CDR2 is SNEGSKA (reference sequence).

The chain couples TRBV10-3 to TRBJ1-1; D gene unclear. V lost 4 bases, J lost 2 bases, and 5 bases lay in between. The CDR3 runs 12 residues. CDR1 and CDR2 from the germline V gene are ENHRY and SYGVKD. CDR3 sequence reads: CAISAVNTEAFF. CDR3 bases: TGTGCCATCAGTGCGGTCAACACTGAAGCTTTCTTT.

The chain carries TRBV20-1 and TRBJ2-5; the match to TRBD2 covers 9 bases. Per the germline V gene, CDR1 is DFQATT and CDR2 is SNEGSKA (reference sequence). The CDR3 runs 15 residues. Trimming at V came to 5 bases and at J to 0 bases, leaving 7 bases not matched to a gene. The CDR3 coding sequence is TGCAGTGCTGGAAGGCTAGCGGGGAACCAAGAGACCCAGTACTTC. It codes for CSAGRLAGNQETQYF.

The V call is TRBV29-1, the J call TRBJ1-2; D may be TRBD1 (6 bases). V gave up 3 bases and J gave up 3 bases, with 11 bases separating them. The CDR3 runs to 13 residues. Germline V gene sequence: CDR1 SQVTM, CDR2 ANQGSEA. The DNA of the CDR3 is TGCAGCGTTGAGTCCGGGGGCGACTATGGCTACACCTTC. Translating gives CSVESGGDYGYTF.

The V and J genes are TRBV29-1 and TRBJ2-3, with D unclear. CDR3 length: 14 amino acids. The V end was cut by 4 bases, the J end by 1 base, with 12 bases between. Germline assignment: CDR1 SQVTM and CDR2 ANQGSEA. CDR3 sequence (DNA): TGCAGCGTTGCCAACCGATCCCGCACAGATACGCAGTATTTT. This translates into CSVANRSRTDTQYF.

The CDR3 here is CASSVGQGGTEAFF. The DNA for the CDR3 is TGTGCCAGCAGTGTTGGACAGGGGGGCACTGAAGCTTTCTTT. This rearrangement joins TRBV25-1 to TRBJ1-1; 10 nucleotides agree with TRBD1. The CDR3 spans 14 residues. Germline assignment: CDR1 MGHDK and CDR2 SYGVNS. V shed 4 bases, J shed 4 bases, and the junction held 3 bases outside the gene matches.

The chain couples TRBV19 to TRBJ2-1; no reliable D call. This CDR3 has 15 residues. CDR1 LNHDA and CDR2 SQIVND come from the germline V gene (reference sequence). V was shortened by 3 bases and J by 9 bases, with 18 bases between the two germline ends. For the CDR3, the DNA is TGTGCCAGTAGTATCAGCGCCTCCCAGTATTTTGAGCAGTTCTTC. This gives the protein CASSISASQYFEQFF.

The V and J genes are TRBV3-1 and TRBJ1-2; a weak D match, TRBD1 (6 bases). The germline V and J ends were trimmed by 6 bases and 1 base, with 12 bases remaining between them. The CDR3 spans 14 residues. Germline V CDR1 and CDR2: LGHDT, YNNKEL (reference sequence). The CDR3: CASRDRLLNYGYTF. As DNA, the CDR3 is TGTGCCAGCAGGGACAGACTCCTTAACTATGGCTACACCTTC.

CDR3 region: CASSLAQRPSYNEQFF. The CDR3 DNA reads as TGTGCCAGCAGCTTGGCACAGAGACCCTCCTACAATGAGCAGTTCTTC. This chain links TRBV5-4 with TRBJ2-1; D is undetermined. Germline CDR1 is SGHNT and CDR2 is YYREEE (reference sequence). The CDR3 is 16 amino acids. V dropped 0 bases and J dropped 0 bases, with 10 bases sitting between them. Drawing the rest from reference TRBV5-4 and TRBJ2-1, the complete variable domain is ETGVTQSPTHLIKTRGQQVTLRCSSQSGHNTVSWYQQALGQGPQFIFQYYREEENGRGNFPPRFSGLQFPNYSSELNVNALELDDSALYLCASSLAQRPSYNEQFFGPGTRLTVL.

V and J are TRBV24-1 and TRBJ1-2; possibly TRBD1 for D (6 bases). Per the germline V gene, CDR1 is KGHDR and CDR2 is SFDVKD. V dropped 1 base and J dropped 10 bases, with 21 bases sitting between them. The CDR3 loop spans 16 amino acids. The CDR3, as DNA: TGTGCCACCAGTGATTTCGATCTAACAGGGCGCGAATACTACACCTTC. Protein: CATSDFDLTGREYYTF.

J is TRBJ2-3 and V is TRBV25-1, with 8 bases identical to TRBD2. Looked up from germline, CDR1 is MGHDK and CDR2 is SYGVNS. Trimming at V came to 4 bases and at J to 2 bases, leaving 8 bases not matched to a gene. The CDR3 has 16 residues. The CDR3 sequence: CASSGLLADHTDTQYF. The DNA for the CDR3 is TGTGCCAGCAGTGGGCTACTAGCGGACCACACAGATACGCAGTATTTT.

The chain couples TRBV2 to TRBJ2-5, with D perhaps matching TRBD1 (6 bases). This CDR3 comprises 14 residues. CDR1 SNHLY and CDR2 FYNNEI come from the germline V gene. Trimming shortened V by 0 bases and J by 5 bases, and 10 bases separated the two germline ends. As DNA, the CDR3 is TGTGCCAGCAGTGAAGCGGGGGCTCTGGAGACCCAGTACTTC. Its protein product is CASSEAGALETQYF. The complete variable domain, with remaining parts taken from reference TRBV2 and TRBJ2-5, reads EPEVTQTPSHQVTQMGQEVILRCVPISNHLYFYWYRQILGQKVEFLVSFYNNEISEKSEIFDDQFSVERPDGSNFTLKIRSTKLEDSAMYFCASSEAGALETQYFGPGTRLLVL.

The V gene is TRBV20-1, the J gene TRBJ1-5; D call uncertain. Trimming shortened V by 2 bases and J by 2 bases, and 16 bases separated the two germline ends. The CDR3 is 16 amino acids. The germline gives CDR1 DFQATT, CDR2 SNEGSKA (reference sequence). DNA for the CDR3: TGCAGTGCTAGAAAGTCGGAAGTCTGGGGCAATCAGCCCCAGCATTTT. Translated: CSARKSEVWGNQPQHF.

This chain links TRBV9 with TRBJ2-7; D unresolved. Germline CDR1 reads SGDLS; CDR2 reads YYNGEE. V shed 3 bases and J shed 7 bases, with 14 bases lying between them. The CDR3 has 13 residues. CDR3 in DNA: TGTGCCAGCAGCGCGGATGGCGACGGTGAGCAGTACGTC. Protein product: CASSADGDGEQYV.

V gene TRBV4-1 combines with J gene TRBJ1-1, with a possible D match to TRBD1 (5 bases). V was trimmed by 5 bases and J by 3 bases, leaving 16 bases between them. Germline V gives CDR1 MGHRA, CDR2 YSYEKL. The CDR3 runs to 15 residues. For the CDR3, the DNA is TGCGCCAGCAGCGGACCTCTAGGAGGGGACACTGAAGCTTTCTTT. This codes for CASSGPLGGDTEAFF.

The chain links TRBV11-2 to TRBJ2-5, with D possibly TRBD2 on 6 matching bases. Trimming removed 6 bases from V and 0 bases from J, with 14 bases in between. There are 15 residues in the CDR3. Germline V gene data show CDR1 as SGHAT and CDR2 as FQNNGV. CDR3 bases: TGTGCCAGCAGGGGCGGGACCTGGGACCAAGAGACCCAGTACTTC. This encodes CASRGGTWDQETQYF.

The chain carries TRBV5-1 and TRBJ2-1, with D tentatively TRBD1 or TRBD2 (5 bases each). The CDR3 contains 14 residues. V lost 4 bases and J lost 6, with 14 bases in between. CDR1 is SGHRS and CDR2 is YFSETQ in the germline V gene. The CDR3 loop is CASSPRGAGNEQFF. The DNA for the CDR3 is TGCGCCAGCAGCCCTCGAGGGGCTGGCAATGAGCAGTTCTTC.

The chain carries TRBV10-3 and TRBJ2-7; 7 positions agree with TRBD1. The CDR3 spans 12 residues. Germline V gene data show CDR1 as ENHRY and CDR2 as SYGVKD. Germline trimming cut 10 bases from V and 4 bases from J; bases unmatched to any gene: 7. The chain's CDR3 is CATLGQQYEQYF. DNA of the CDR3: TGTGCCACACTGGGACAGCAATACGAGCAGTACTTC.

The genes are TRBV7-9 and TRBJ2-7; no clear D. This CDR3 comprises 16 residues. Trimming took 5 bases from V and 2 from J, leaving 19 bases between them. Germline V gene data show CDR1 as SEHNR and CDR2 as FQNEAQ (reference sequence). The CDR3 loop is CASSPGRSAYPYEQYF. The CDR3 DNA follows: TGTGCCAGCAGCCCCGGGCGTTCAGCTTACCCCTACGAGCAGTACTTC.

The chain employs TRBV7-9 and TRBJ1-2, with no clear D. The CDR3 has 13 residues. CDR1 is SEHNR and CDR2 is FQNEAQ in the germline V gene (reference sequence). Trimming shortened V by 2 bases and J by 5 bases, and 9 bases separated the two germline ends. The CDR3 reads CASSLNPSYGYTF. CDR3 DNA sequence: TGTGCCAGCAGCTTAAACCCGTCATATGGCTACACCTTC.

The chain combines TRBV2 with TRBJ2-7; the D gene is possibly TRBD2 (5 bases). The length of the CDR3 is 13 residues. Trimming stripped 3 bases from V and 2 bases from J, with 8 bases between. Germline CDR1 is SNHLY and CDR2 is FYNNEI. This CDR3 is CASSDEGPYEQYF. The CDR3 DNA reads TGTGCCAGCAGTGATGAGGGCCCCTACGAGCAGTACTTC.

The V and J genes are TRBV2 and TRBJ1-2; 10 bases fit TRBD1. Germline CDR1 reads SNHLY; CDR2 reads FYNNEI. The CDR3 is 13 amino acids. Trimming at V came to 9 bases and at J to 4 bases, leaving 5 bases not matched to a gene. The CDR3 sequence is CARGDRGRYGYTF. As DNA, the CDR3 is TGTGCCAGGGGGGACAGGGGCCGCTATGGCTACACCTTC.

This chain connects TRBV7-9 to TRBJ2-7, with a tentative D call TRBD1 (5 bases). CDR1 is SEHNR and CDR2 is FQNEAQ in the germline V gene (reference sequence). The V end lost 5 bases, the J end lost 1 base, and 15 bases lay between the germline ends. The CDR3 runs 15 residues. CDR3 protein: CASSPSLTGSYEQYF. The DNA for the CDR3 is TGTGCCAGCAGCCCGTCCCTAACAGGATCCTACGAGCAGTACTTC.

This chain links TRBV29-1 with TRBJ1-1; possibly TRBD1 for D (6 bases). Germline lookup yields CDR1 SQVTM and CDR2 ANQGSEA. V lost 6 bases, J lost 5 bases, and 13 bases lay in between. This CDR3 is 12 amino acids long. The DNA of the CDR3 is TGCAGCGTCTTGAAGGGGGTTACTGAAGCTTTCTTT. This codes for CSVLKGVTEAFF.

This chain uses TRBV29-1 with TRBJ2-7; no clear D. CDR3 length: 11 residues. The V gene lost 4 bases and the J gene lost 0 bases, with 4 bases spanning the gap. Germline CDR1 is SQVTM and CDR2 is ANQGSEA. The DNA for the CDR3 is TGCAGCGTTGCCAGCTCCTACGAGCAGTACTTC. Translation gives CSVASSYEQYF.

This clonotype was recorded only once. This sequence joins TRBV9 and TRBJ1-2; D remains ambiguous. V was trimmed by 4 bases and J by 5 bases, leaving 12 bases between them. The germline V gene encodes CDR1 SGDLS and CDR2 YYNGEE. The CDR3 is 13 amino acids. CDR3 bases: TGTGCCAGCAGCCCACACGGAGGGTATGGCTACACCTTC. Protein sequence: CASSPHGGYGYTF.